This T cell receptor (beta chain) is from a study of blood T cell repertoires in COVID-19. Clones were read by immunoSEQ multiplex PCR, and TCRdb kept only the in-frame ones, dropping some. This table holds around 50,000 clones, roughly nine tenths found once. The TCR originated in a human donor in a cohort sampled during active COVID-19. Sequencing input: peripheral blood.

This CDR3 reads CASSEGARVNQPQHF. The CDR3 coding sequence is TGTGCCAGCAGTGAAGGGGCCAGGGTTAATCAGCCCCAGCATTTT. The V call is TRBV6-1, the J call TRBJ1-5, with D possibly being TRBD1 (5 bases). Deletions cut 1 base from V and 4 bases from J, with 11 bases between. CDR3 size: 15 residues. The germline gives CDR1 MNHNS, CDR2 SASEGT.